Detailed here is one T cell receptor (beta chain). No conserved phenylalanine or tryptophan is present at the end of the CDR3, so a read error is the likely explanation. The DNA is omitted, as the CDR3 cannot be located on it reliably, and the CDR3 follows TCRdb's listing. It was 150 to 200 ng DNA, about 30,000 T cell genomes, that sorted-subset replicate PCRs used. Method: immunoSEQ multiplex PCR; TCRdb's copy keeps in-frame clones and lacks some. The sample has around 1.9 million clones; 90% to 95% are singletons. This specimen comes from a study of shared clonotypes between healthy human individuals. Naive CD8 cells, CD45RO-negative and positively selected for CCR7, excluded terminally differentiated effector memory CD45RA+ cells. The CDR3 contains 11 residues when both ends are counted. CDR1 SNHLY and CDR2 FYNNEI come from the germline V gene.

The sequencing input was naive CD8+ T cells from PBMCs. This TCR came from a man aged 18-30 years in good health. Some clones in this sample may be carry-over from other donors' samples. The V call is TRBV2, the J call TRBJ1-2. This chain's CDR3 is CASSEVTREFL.